This note documents a single T cell receptor (beta chain) sequence. This clonotype appeared once. Its cognate antigen has yet to be identified. At one end the junction does not follow the germline gene, possibly because of a read error. Lymph node samples came from the axillary draining lymph nodes of breast cancer patients. The CDR3 holds 14 amino acids from the cysteine to the phenylalanine. This entry keeps only the CDR3 DNA: 42 bases, framed from base 1. The germline V gene (reference sequence) specifies MNHEY as CDR1 and SMNVEV as CDR2. For sequencing, an Illumina HiSeq 2000 was employed. TCR beta chain libraries were generated by multiplex PCR amplification. The amplified TCR beta chain products were analyzed by high-throughput sequencing. TCRdb cleaned the public reads at Q25 with fastp, built clones with MiXCR and kept in-frame beta chains. All rows with the same CDR3 protein become a single entry with the most common DNA and genes. A total of about 180,000 distinct CDR3 sequences appear in this sample, approximately 33% of them only once. Jointly, the top ten make up around 4.5% of the sample.

These data originate in a study of breast tumors, draining lymph nodes, adjacent tissues (dated by TCRdb to the mid-2010s). Regarding the study in general: In breast cancer patients, the study compared the TCR beta repertoires of tumor, adjacent nontumor tissue and axillary lymph nodes. The study was designed to assess the relationships and possible T-cell exchange between tumor, surrounding tissue and draining lymph node repertoires in human breast cancer.

Points the paper makes about the study in general: Rather than being directly demonstrated, the conclusion that tumor T cells originate in lymph nodes was presented as consistent with a hypothesis. In luminal-like breast cancer, tumor and nontumor tissue repertoires resembled each other significantly more than in basal-like breast cancer. Tumor T-cell repertoires showed less diversity than lymph node repertoires and more diversity than nontumor tissue repertoires, and tumor T-cell repertoires showed preferential V and J gene usage. A scenario in which most tumor T cells derive from the lymph node and then expand within tumor tissue was judged to be consistent with the data.

The V gene is TRBV27 and the J gene is TRBJ2-7; D gene: possibly TRBD1, on 6 matching bases. The source is a female donor with breast cancer. Some clones in this sample may be carry-over from other donors' samples. Sequencing was carried out using axillary lymph node tissue. This receptor carries the CDR3 CASGLTSTGYEQYF. The nucleotides are TGTGCCAGCGGTTTAACCTCGACAGGCTACGAGCAGTACTTC.